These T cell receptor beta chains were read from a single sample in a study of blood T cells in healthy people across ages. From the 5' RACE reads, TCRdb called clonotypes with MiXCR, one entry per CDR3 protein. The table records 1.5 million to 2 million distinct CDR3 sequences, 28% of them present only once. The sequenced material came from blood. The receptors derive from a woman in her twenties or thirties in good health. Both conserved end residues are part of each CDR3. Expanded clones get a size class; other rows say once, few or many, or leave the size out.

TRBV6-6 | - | CASSYAPRGSYNSPLHF
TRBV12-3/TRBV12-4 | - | CASSLAKSQTLFF
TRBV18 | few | CASSPGSMETQYF
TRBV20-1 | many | CSAQNPRTGENIQYF
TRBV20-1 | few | CSARGAPDSNQPQHF
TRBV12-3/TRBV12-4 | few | CASSPIAGGYNEQYF
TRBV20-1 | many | CSAGAGLQDEQYF
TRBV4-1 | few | CASSQIPRGPGNQPQHF
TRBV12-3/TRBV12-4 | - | CASSWDGEDYGYTF
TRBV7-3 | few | CASSYLAGRDADTQYF
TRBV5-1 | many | CASSQELSGANVLTF
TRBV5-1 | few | CASSFSWDSTYEQYF
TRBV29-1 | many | CSVEQGAGYGYTF
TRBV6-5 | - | CASRVEANYGYTF
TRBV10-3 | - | CAISENVETQYF
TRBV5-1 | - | CASSFDWQETQYF
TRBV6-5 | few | CASSYSRDSVNSPLHF
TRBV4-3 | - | CASSQRSGGGRNTEAFF
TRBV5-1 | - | CASSYFIGHNYGYTF
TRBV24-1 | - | CATSDGGVGETQYF
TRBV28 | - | CASRTKGGLEAFF
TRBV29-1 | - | CSVGRGEQYF
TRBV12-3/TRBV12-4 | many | CASSFLPSGGYNEQFF
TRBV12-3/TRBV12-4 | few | CASTQGHLGGEQFF
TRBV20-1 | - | CSASWDRSTDTQYF
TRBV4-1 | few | CASSRPGQGRSPLHF
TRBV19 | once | CASRETGVPTDTQYF
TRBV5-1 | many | CASSLGSSGAYNEQFF
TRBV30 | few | CAWSAPGQGFQPQHF
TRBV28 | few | CASSLGGALLVYEQYF
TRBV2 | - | CASIEALGAGRETQYF
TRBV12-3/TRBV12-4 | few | CASRTGTGEYNEQFF